This T cell receptor (beta chain) was recorded in a study of patients and donors after allogeneic stem cell transplantation. The sample holds a few counts of this clonotype. TCRdb used MiXCR to reprocess the RT-PCR reads, holding one entry per CDR3 protein. The table includes more than 850,000 distinct CDR3 sequences, under 20% detected once. The source material was blood, either unsorted or a sorted T cell fraction (not recorded which). This clonotype was obtained from a human donor who was either an allogeneic HSCT recipient or a stem cell or donor lymphocyte infusion donor (not recorded which). It is not recorded whose cells these are; they may come from a transplant donor.

CDR3 DNA: TGCGCCAGCACCGATCGGGGGCCCCCTCCGACGCAGTATTTT. Translated, it gives CASTDRGPPPTQYF. The rearrangement joins TRBV5-1 to TRBJ2-3, with D perhaps TRBD1 or TRBD2 (6 bases each). Trimming cost V 6 bases and J 9 bases, with 20 bases left between them. The CDR3 covers 14 residues. CDR1 is SGHRS, CDR2 YFSETQ, per germline.